This TCR beta chain was sequenced for a study of T cell repertoires in cytomegalovirus infection (dated by TCRdb to the late 2010s). Concerning the study at large: The HLA type of each donor mattered for the analysis, because public TCR beta signatures pointed to carriage of CMV infection along with the matching HLA type. Paper-wide results and their limitations: In both this cohort and an independent cohort of 352 donors, the cumulative frequency of public TCR beta family members distinguished carriers of CMV infection plus the relevant HLA type. The ex vivo response was dominated by HLA-C-restricted CMV-specific TCR beta clonotypes, which also provided the single most frequent clonotype in two of eight donors.

These reads were obtained on an Illumina HiSeq 1500. TCRdb cleaned the public reads at Q25 with fastp, built clones with MiXCR and kept in-frame beta chains. Identical CDR3 proteins give one entry, which carries the most common genes and DNA. The sample includes 400,000 or so distinct CDR3 sequences, with approximately 30% observed a single time. The ten largest clonotypes hold 12% to 15% of the sample. Note on this clonotype: The clone's antigen remains unknown. One base away there is no much larger clone; base qualities are not given.

For CDR1 and CDR2, the germline V gene (reference sequence) lists SEHNR and FQNEAQ. V is cut by 5 bases and J by 4 bases, and the space between the germline ends is 24 bases. Its CDR3 holds 18 amino acids, cysteine through phenylalanine. Only the CDR3 DNA is retained, 54 bases long and in frame from the first base. The source material was PBMCs. The chain is encoded by TRBV7-9 joined to TRBJ1-5; a tentative D match to TRBD1 spans 5 bases. The receptor comes from a human donor in good health (CMV status not recorded). Some clones in this sample may be carry-over from other donors' samples. The CDR3 is CASSASPRDRPGNQPQHF. The nucleotide sequence reads TGTGCCAGCAGCGCCTCTCCCCGGGACCGACCAGGGAATCAGCCCCAGCATTTT. Where the CDR3 stops, the reference TRBV7-9 and TRBJ1-5 genes take over; the full variable domain is DTGVSQNPRHKITKRGQNVTFRCDPISEHNRLYWYRQTLGQGPEFLTYFQNEAQLEKSRLLSDRFSAERPKGSFSTLEIQRTEQGDSAMYLCASSASPRDRPGNQPQHFGDGTRLSIL.